The rows below give T cell receptor beta chains drawn from one sample of a study of T cell repertoires in cytomegalovirus infection. Each CDR3 protein is one row after TCRdb ran MiXCR on the reads. The sample records 200,000 to 300,000 distinct CDR3 sequences, 6% to 8% being singletons. Sequenced sample: PBMCs. These receptors originate from a human donor in good health (CMV status not recorded). Some clones in this sample may be carry-over from other donors' samples. Both conserved end residues are part of each CDR3. D genes are given only for firm matches. Clone sizes are given selectively: once, few, many, or a class where the clone is expanded.

>.|TRBV12-3/TRBV12-4|many|TRBJ1-3
TGTGCCAGCAGTCAGGGTGTAGCTGGAAACACCATATATTTT
CASSQGVAGNTIYF
>.|TRBV5-1|few|TRBJ1-1
TGCGCCAGCAGCTTGGCCGGCAGCACACTTGAAGCTTTCTTT
CASSLAGSTLEAFF
>TRBD2|TRBV5-4|many|TRBJ2-3
TGTGCCAGCAGCTTGGTGCCCTGGGCGGCTAGCGGGGGGGATTCAGATACGCAGTATTTT
CASSLVPWAASGGDSDTQYF
>TRBD1|TRBV4-1|many|TRBJ1-1
TGCGCCAGCAGCCCCCCCATCGGGACAGGGATTGAAGCTTTCTTT
CASSPPIGTGIEAFF
>.|TRBV12-3/TRBV12-4|few|TRBJ1-5
TGTGCCAGCAGTATCCGGGGAGCTGGGCGGAATCAGCCCCAGCATTTT
CASSIRGAGRNQPQHF
>.|TRBV15|many|TRBJ2-3
TGTGCCACCAGCAGGTCAAAGGGACTCTTGGGGGCCGGGGAAACAGATACGCAGTATTTT
CATSRSKGLLGAGETDTQYF
>TRBD2|TRBV7-9|many|TRBJ2-1
TGTGCCAGCAGCTCTCCGGGAGGGAACAATGAGCAGTTCTTC
CASSSPGGNNEQFF
>TRBD1|TRBV20-1|.|TRBJ2-4
TGCAGTGCTAGAGAAATCCGGGACAGGAGCATTCAGTACTTC
CSAREIRDRSIQYF
>.|TRBV28|many|TRBJ2-7
TGTGCCAGCAGATCCGGACAGCCCTACGAGCAGTACTTC
CASRSGQPYEQYF
>.|TRBV10-3|.|TRBJ1-1
TGTGCCATCAGTGAGTCGGGAGGGATCACTGAAGCTTTCTTT
CAISESGGITEAFF
>.|TRBV6-2/TRBV6-3|many|TRBJ2-7
TGTGCCAGCAGTTACCGCCGGACAAATGACTACGAGCAGTACTTC
CASSYRRTNDYEQYF
>.|TRBV3-1|.|TRBJ2-1
TGTGCCAGCAGCCAGAGACCTCCTAATGAGCAGTTCTTC
CASSQRPPNEQFF
>TRBD1|TRBV12-3/TRBV12-4|many|TRBJ1-2
TGTGCCAGCACCCCCTACGGAGCCAGACAGGGGGCAGGCGGCTACACCTTC
CASTPYGARQGAGGYTF
>TRBD1|TRBV20-1|few|TRBJ1-1
TGCAGTGCTACCGGGACAGGGGGTTACACTGAAGCTTTCTTT
CSATGTGGYTEAFF
>TRBD2|TRBV6-5|many|TRBJ2-3
TGTGCCAGCCACAAGCGGGGGATCACAGATACGCAGTATTTT
CASHKRGITDTQYF
>.|TRBV7-8|many|TRBJ1-4
TGTGCCAGCAGCTTTATGCAGGGGAAGAATGAAAAACTGTTTTTT
CASSFMQGKNEKLFF
>.|TRBV7-9|few|TRBJ1-1
TGTGCCAGCAGCGCGGACACCAACCTGAACACTGAAGCTTTCTTT
CASSADTNLNTEAFF
>.|TRBV20-1|many|TRBJ2-1
TGCAGTGCTAGAATGACTGTCTCCTACAATGAGCAGTTCTTC
CSARMTVSYNEQFF
>.|TRBV20-1|few|TRBJ1-5
TGCAGTGCTCAGACAGATAGCAATCAGCCCCAGCATTTT
CSAQTDSNQPQHF
>TRBD2|TRBV4-3|many|TRBJ2-3
TGCGCCAGCAGCCAAAACCCTCTAGCGGGGATAAGCACAGATACGCAGTATTTT
CASSQNPLAGISTDTQYF
>.|TRBV7-8|many|TRBJ1-1
TGTGCCAGCAGCCCCGCCGGGACATTGAACACTGAAGCTTTCTTT
CASSPAGTLNTEAFF
>TRBD2|TRBV3-1|many|TRBJ2-3
TGTGCCAGCAGCCAAGAGGTGGGACTAGCAACCGATACGCAGTATTTT
CASSQEVGLATDTQYF